This is a list of T cell receptor beta chains from one sample in a study of shared clonotypes between healthy human individuals. Only in-frame clones appear in the TCRdb table, and some are missing; sequencing was by immunoSEQ multiplex PCR. Of a few million clones in the sample, 80% to 95% were seen once. Input material: naive CD4+ T cells from PBMCs. The receptors come from a man between 18 and 29 years old in good health. Some clones in this sample may be carry-over from other donors' samples. The CDR3 runs from the conserved cysteine through the conserved F or W. A D gene is named only where the DNA matches it firmly. Size is omitted from some rows. Given values are once, few, many or a class for expanded clones.

CDR3 DNA	CDR3 protein	J gene	D gene	V gene	clone size
TGTGCCAGCTCACCACGTACCGGGACGGAATCCTACGAGCAGTACTTC	CASSPRTGTESYEQYF	TRBJ2-7	-	TRBV18	-
TGTGCCTGGAATGGACAGGGGATCAATCAGCCCCAGCATTTT	CAWNGQGINQPQHF	TRBJ1-5	TRBD1	TRBV30	-
TGTGCCGGATATGCCGGGGGACTGAACACTGAAGCTTTCTTT	CAGYAGGLNTEAFF	TRBJ1-1	-	TRBV6-1	-
TGTGCCAGCAGTTTGGGGTACTACGAGCAGTACTTC	CASSLGYYEQYF	TRBJ2-7	-	TRBV28	-
TGTGCCACCGCCCGGGGAAACACTGAAGCTTTCTTT	CATARGNTEAFF	TRBJ1-1	-	TRBV5-8	-
TGTGCCAGCAGTAGACAGGCCTACTCCTACGAGCAGTACTTC	CASSRQAYSYEQYF	TRBJ2-7	-	TRBV28	-
TGTGCCAGCAGTTTCCCCGGGGGGGCCCCCCCACAGACCCAGTACTTC	CASSFPGGAPPQTQYF	TRBJ2-5	TRBD2	TRBV7-6	-
TGCGCCAGCAGCCAAGGTGTAGCTAGCGGGAACACCGGGGAGCTGTTTTTT	CASSQGVASGNTGELFF	TRBJ2-2	TRBD2	TRBV4-1	-
TGTGCCAGCGTAAGGGGAACAGGATCTTACAATGAGCAGTTCTTC	CASVRGTGSYNEQFF	TRBJ2-1	-	TRBV28	-
TGTGCCAGCACCCTTAGCGGGGCGAACACCGGGGAGCTGTTTTTT	CASTLSGANTGELFF	TRBJ2-2	TRBD2	TRBV9	-
TGTGCCAGCAGCTCCGCACGGACAGCAAATTCGTACCAAGAGACCCAGTACTTC	CASSSARTANSYQETQYF	TRBJ2-5	-	TRBV5-5	-
TGTGCCAGCAGTGACCCTCCCAGATGGAAGCTGTTTTTT	CASSDPPRWKLFF	TRBJ2-2	-	TRBV25-1	-
TGTGCCATCAGTGAGTCACAGGGACAGCCCCAGCATTTT	CAISESQGQPQHF	TRBJ1-5	-	TRBV10-3	-
TGTGCCAGCAGCCCCCGGACTAGCGGGAATGCAGATACGCAGTATTTT	CASSPRTSGNADTQYF	TRBJ2-3	TRBD2	TRBV7-9	once
TGTGCCAGCAGTGAAATGAGGGAATACTATGGCTACACCTTC	CASSEMREYYGYTF	TRBJ1-2	-	TRBV6-1	-
TGTGCCAGCACTCAGCCGGGTTATGGTGGCTACACCTTC	CASTQPGYGGYTF	TRBJ1-2	-	TRBV5-4	-
TGTGCCAGCACTACCCTATTCCGGGGGCGCTTAACCGGGGAGCTGTTTTTT	CASTTLFRGRLTGELFF	TRBJ2-2	-	TRBV27	-
TGTGCCAGCAGTGAGACGGGACGCCCCAATGAGCAGTTCTTC	CASSETGRPNEQFF	TRBJ2-1	-	TRBV6-1	-
TGTGCCAGCAGTGAACAACCAGGGGCTATCACTGAAGCTTTCTTT	CASSEQPGAITEAFF	TRBJ1-1	-	TRBV6-1	once
TGTGCCAGCAGTTTACCAAGCTACGAGCAGTACTTC	CASSLPSYEQYF	TRBJ2-7	-	TRBV28	-
TGTGCCAGCACCCGGGGGGGGGTGTATCTTACTGAGCAGTTCTTC	CASTRGGVYLTEQFF	TRBJ2-1	TRBD2	TRBV27	-
TGTGCCAGCAGTGTTCCCGGGGAGCAGTTCTTC	CASSVPGEQFF	TRBJ2-1	-	TRBV2	-
TGTGCCAGCAGTGGGATGAGGAGGGCCCCCGAGACCCAGTACTTC	CASSGMRRAPETQYF	TRBJ2-5	-	TRBV25-1	-
TGTGCCAGCAGTTTCCTTTCCCTCGCAAGAGTCGTGCTAGCGGGGCTCCAAGAGACCCAGTACTTC	CASSFLSLARVVLAGLQETQYF	TRBJ2-5	TRBD2	TRBV27	-
TGTGCCAGCAGCTTTAAGAGGACTGAAGCTTTCTTT	CASSFKRTEAFF	TRBJ1-1	-	TRBV7-2	-
TGCGCCAGCAGCGCGCCCCCACTCCGGCCTCAACTTGGCGAGCAGTACTTC	CASSAPPLRPQLGEQYF	TRBJ2-7	-	TRBV5-1	-
TGTGCCAGCAGCTTACAGGGGAGCGCTGGGGCCAACGTCCTGACTTTC	CASSLQGSAGANVLTF	TRBJ2-6	TRBD1	TRBV5-6	-
TGTGCCAGCACCGTAGGACAGGGGGCATCTCAGCCCCAGCATTTT	CASTVGQGASQPQHF	TRBJ1-5	TRBD1	TRBV6-1	-
TGTGCCAGCAGCGCCCCCAAAGCGGCCCGGTACCAAGAGACCCAGTACTTC	CASSAPKAARYQETQYF	TRBJ2-5	-	TRBV7-9	-
TGTGCCTGGAGCGGACTAGCGATGGTGGAGCAGTACTTC	CAWSGLAMVEQYF	TRBJ2-7	TRBD2	TRBV30	-
TGTGCCAGCAGCTTAGTACTAGCGGGAATGGCCGGGGAGCTGTTTTTT	CASSLVLAGMAGELFF	TRBJ2-2	TRBD2	TRBV7-8	-
TGCAGTGCTAGAGATCAGGTTGGGGGATACTTC	CSARDQVGGYF	TRBJ1-2	-	TRBV20-1	-
TGCGCCAGCAGCCTAACAGGGAAAGAGACCCAGTACTTC	CASSLTGKETQYF	TRBJ2-5	-	TRBV5-1	-
TGTGCCAGCAGTTACTCTTTGACGGGCTCCTACGAGCAGTACTTC	CASSYSLTGSYEQYF	TRBJ2-7	-	TRBV6-5	-
TGCGCCAGCAGCTCGAACTATGAGCAGTTCTTC	CASSSNYEQFF	TRBJ2-1	-	TRBV5-1	-
TGTGCCAGCAGGCCAGGGACGGTGGCTCGGAAAAAACTGTTTTTT	CASRPGTVARKKLFF	TRBJ1-4	-	TRBV28	-
TGTGCCTGGAGTGGACAAGGGCTGATGACCGGAAACACCATATATTTT	CAWSGQGLMTGNTIYF	TRBJ1-3	-	TRBV30	-
TGTGCCAGCAGCCCACTCTCGGGGGCTGGCAATCAGCCCCAGCATTTT	CASSPLSGAGNQPQHF	TRBJ1-5	-	TRBV11-2	-
TGTGCCACTGACCGGGCGGGCGGGGAGCTGTTTTTT	CATDRAGGELFF	TRBJ2-2	-	TRBV28	few
TGTGCCATCAGTTCCACCGGGACAGAATCCTACAATGAGCAGTTCTTC	CAISSTGTESYNEQFF	TRBJ2-1	TRBD1	TRBV10-3	-
TGCGCCAGCAGCTTTTCTAGCGGGAGCTACGAGCAGTACTTC	CASSFSSGSYEQYF	TRBJ2-7	TRBD2	TRBV5-1	-
TGCGCCAGCAGCTTGGAAGGGCGGGGGGACACTGAAGCTTTCTTT	CASSLEGRGDTEAFF	TRBJ1-1	-	TRBV5-1	-
TGTGCCAGCAGCGTAGACGGTGGGGCAGGGGGGAACACTGAAGCTTTCTTT	CASSVDGGAGGNTEAFF	TRBJ1-1	TRBD1	TRBV9	-
TGTGCCAGCAGTGCCAGACCTTACGGACAGGGGGACTTGCGGAGGTACTTC	CASSARPYGQGDLRRYF	TRBJ2-5	TRBD1	TRBV2	-
TGTGCCAGCAGCTCGGCGGAGGGGCGGAAATACGAGCAGTACTTC	CASSSAEGRKYEQYF	TRBJ2-7	-	TRBV7-9	-
TGTGCCAGCAGCTTAGATGTGGCAGCCTACGAGCAGTACTTC	CASSLDVAAYEQYF	TRBJ2-7	-	TRBV11-1	-
TGCAGCGTTGAAGATCTGCAGCAAGAGACCCAGTACTTC	CSVEDLQQETQYF	TRBJ2-5	-	TRBV29-1	-
TGTGCCAGCAGTGAAGCGGGAGGAGGCACAGATACGCAGTATTTT	CASSEAGGGTDTQYF	TRBJ2-3	-	TRBV2	-
TGCGCCAGCAGCTTGAATGCGCGGGGGGTGAACATTCAGTACTTC	CASSLNARGVNIQYF	TRBJ2-4	TRBD2	TRBV5-1	-
TGTGCCAGCAGGCCGGGACAGCTTAATCAGCCCCAGCATTTT	CASRPGQLNQPQHF	TRBJ1-5	TRBD1	TRBV27	-
TGTGCCAGCAGTTTCAACAGGGTCCAAGAGACCCAGTACTTC	CASSFNRVQETQYF	TRBJ2-5	-	TRBV28	few
TGTGCCAGCAGAGGACCGGGTAGGCAGGGGGGAGAAAAACTGTTTTTT	CASRGPGRQGGEKLFF	TRBJ1-4	TRBD1	TRBV28	-
TGTGCCACTCACACAGGAGCATACACTGAAGCTTTCTTT	CATHTGAYTEAFF	TRBJ1-1	-	TRBV28	-
TGTGCCACCAGCAGTCTACTAGCGGCCCACCACCCCACAGATACGCAGTATTTT	CATSSLLAAHHPTDTQYF	TRBJ2-3	TRBD2	TRBV15	-
TGTGCCAGCAGTTCGGACAGGGAGCAGCCCCAGCATTTT	CASSSDREQPQHF	TRBJ1-5	TRBD1	TRBV6-1	-